This entry lists 27 T cell receptor beta chains sequenced from one sample in a study of Ad26.COV2.S vaccination and SARS-CoV-2 variants (dated by TCRdb to about 2021). The method behind the library was the immunoSEQ multiplex PCR assay. Drawn from immuneACCESS, this table holds only the in-frame rearrangements with V and J called that TCRdb kept. Clones are partly lost; checked studies trace under half to an unresolved V gene and leave the rest unexplained. This sample has about 440,000 clones in its table, and roughly 87% of those were observed once. The ten largest clones take up less than 5.5% of the sample. In light of the paper, this sample's treatment or condition label describes: 19 received Ad26.COV2.S at low or high dose, single or two shots; several received placebo; per-sample allocation not given. Repertoires of vaccine and placebo recipients were sequenced from samples taken on day 63 after the first injection.

The source material was peripheral blood, sampled in a trial of Ad26.COV2.S vaccine versus placebo. Receptors originate from a person aged 18-60 years who received the Ad26.COV2.S COVID-19 vaccine or a placebo.

J is TRBJ1-2 and V is TRBV9; unclear D gene. Germline loops: CDR1 SGDLS, CDR2 YYNGEE. This CDR3 has 14 residues. V was cut by 0 bases and J by 1 base, with 7 bases left in between. CDR3 nucleotides: TGTGCCAGCAGCGTAGCTGAGGGTAACTATGGCTACACCTTC. Its translation: CASSVAEGNYGYTF.

This chain joins TRBV14 and TRBJ2-7; D might be TRBD1 or TRBD2, each matching 5 bases. Trimming took 3 bases from V and 2 from J, leaving 11 bases between them. The germline V gene has CDR1 SGHDN and CDR2 FVKESK. The CDR3 loop spans 14 amino acids. The CDR3 region is CASSQGLGAYEQYF. DNA of the CDR3: TGTGCCAGCAGCCAGGGTCTGGGGGCCTACGAGCAGTACTTC.

This chain connects TRBV29-1 to TRBJ2-4; 7 nucleotides match TRBD2. Germline V gene sequence: CDR1 SQVTM, CDR2 ANQGSEA. The CDR3 is 19 amino acids. The V and J ends lost 6 bases and 4 bases, in that order; junction bases with no gene match: 24. CDR3: CSVHSRGGFGGSGKNIQYF. The CDR3 region has the DNA TGCAGCGTCCACTCCCGGGGAGGTTTTGGCGGGAGTGGGAAAAACATTCAGTACTTC.

This sequence joins TRBV4-2 and TRBJ1-6; no firm D call. Trimming pared 0 bases from V and 7 bases from J, leaving 7 bases between. The V gene's germline CDR1 is LGHNA and CDR2 YNFKEQ. The length of the CDR3 is 14 residues. The CDR3 region is CASSQDRLNSPLHF. In DNA form, the CDR3 reads TGTGCCAGCAGCCAAGATCGTCTCAATTCACCCCTCCACTTT.

The sample holds many counts of this clone. This sequence joins TRBV2 and TRBJ2-1, with 7 bases aligning to TRBD2. The CDR3 spans 13 residues. With 8 bases clipped from V and 8 bases from J, the junction kept 9 bases outside the gene matches. Germline V gene data show CDR1 as SNHLY and CDR2 as FYNNEI. CDR3 bases: TGTGCCAGCCGGCGGGAGAGGTTGGATGAGCAGTTCTTC. Translating gives CASRRERLDEQFF.

The chain has TRBV29-1 and TRBJ2-5, with no clear D. This CDR3 contains 11 residues. Germline V gene sequence: CDR1 SQVTM, CDR2 ANQGSEA. Trimming stripped 6 bases from V and 3 bases from J, with 8 bases between. CDR3 region: CSVVREETQYF. DNA of the CDR3: TGCAGCGTAGTTAGGGAAGAGACCCAGTACTTC.

The chain carries TRBV9 and TRBJ2-3; TRBD2 agrees at 9 bases. The CDR3 extends over 15 amino acids. Germline V gene lookup returns CDR1 SGDLS and CDR2 YYNGEE. V lost 3 bases and J lost 6; bases outside the gene matches: 8. DNA for the CDR3: TGTGCCAGCAGCGACCGTCTAGCGGGAAAGGATACGCAGTATTTT. Translating it yields CASSDRLAGKDTQYF.

The chain joins TRBV10-3 to TRBJ2-1; 11 bases line up with TRBD2. The V segment lost 7 bases and the J segment 7 bases; nucleotides outside the gene matches: 6. The CDR3 length is 14 residues. CDR1 is ENHRY, CDR2 SYGVKD, per germline. The CDR3 sequence is CAIMAGLAENEQFF. The CDR3, as DNA: TGTGCCATCATGGCGGGACTAGCGGAAAATGAGCAGTTCTTC.

V and J are TRBV19 and TRBJ2-6; D not resolved. CDR1 and CDR2 from the germline V gene are LNHDA and SQIVND (reference sequence). The CDR3 totals 14 residues. V was shortened by 8 bases and J by 0 bases, with 8 bases between the two germline ends. CDR3: CASAIFSGANVLTF. The CDR3, as DNA: TGTGCCAGTGCCATTTTCTCTGGGGCCAACGTCCTGACTTTC.

This chain links TRBV7-2 with TRBJ2-7; D remains unclear. CDR1 and CDR2 (germline): SGHTA, FQGNSA. The CDR3 loop spans 14 amino acids. V gave up 4 bases and J gave up 1 base, with 11 bases separating them. The CDR3 region is CASSSRGFSYEQYF. Written as DNA, the CDR3 is TGTGCCAGCAGCTCTCGCGGTTTTTCCTACGAGCAGTACTTC.

This clone was recorded once. This chain links TRBV6-2 or TRBV6-3 with TRBJ2-7, with a weak D call TRBD1 (5 bases). Trimming took off 3 bases at V and 10 bases at J, with 10 bases between the two ends. The CDR3 spans 11 residues. Germline V gives CDR1 MNHEY, CDR2 SVGEGT. The DNA of the CDR3 is TGTGCCAGCAGTTATGGGGCCCAACAGTACTTC. Translating it yields CASSYGAQQYF.

The V gene is TRBV12-3 or TRBV12-4, the J gene TRBJ2-1, with D perhaps TRBD2 (6 bases). CDR3 length: 13 amino acids. Trimming removed 6 bases at V and 8 bases at J, with 14 bases between. CDR3 DNA: TGTGCCAGCAGGTCGGGAGATAGGTATGAGCAGTTCTTC. This encodes CASRSGDRYEQFF.

The CDR3 region has the DNA TGTGCCAGCAGTTACTCGGGGTTTAATTCACCCCTCCACTTT. This encodes CASSYSGFNSPLHF. The gene calls are TRBV6-2 or TRBV6-3 and TRBJ1-6; no firm D call. This CDR3 contains 14 residues. Trimming removed 0 bases at V and 6 bases at J, with 6 bases between. Germline loops: CDR1 MNHEY, CDR2 SVGEGT.

The chain links TRBV28 to TRBJ2-2; possibly TRBD1 for D (5 bases). From germline, CDR1 is MDHEN and CDR2 SYDVKM. V gave up 7 bases and J gave up 1 base, with 13 bases separating them. The CDR3 loop spans 15 amino acids. CDR3 nucleotides: TGTGCCAGCACTACCCCAAGGGGGAACACCGGGGAGCTGTTTTTT. Translation gives CASTTPRGNTGELFF.

The chain employs TRBV2 and TRBJ2-5, with 7 bases fitting TRBD1. The V segment lost 3 bases and the J segment 1 base; nucleotides outside the gene matches: 5. The germline gives CDR1 SNHLY, CDR2 FYNNEI. The CDR3 spans 15 residues. CDR3 sequence reads: CASSEVGTVQETQYF. CDR3 coding DNA: TGTGCCAGCAGTGAGGTTGGGACAGTCCAAGAGACCCAGTACTTC.

The V call is TRBV19, the J call TRBJ2-5; 9 bases are a match to TRBD1. With 5 bases clipped from V and 4 bases from J, the junction kept 17 bases outside the gene matches. The CDR3 consists of 18 residues. The V gene's germline CDR1 is LNHDA and CDR2 SQIVND (reference sequence). The CDR3 DNA reads as TGTGCCAGTAGTTTCTCCTCACGCGCCGGGACAGGGATAGAGACCCAGTACTTC. This codes for CASSFSSRAGTGIETQYF. The full variable domain, with the rest looked up from reference TRBV19 and TRBJ2-5, is DGGITQSPKYLFRKEGQNVTLSCEQNLNHDAMYWYRQDPGQGLRLIYYSQIVNDFQKGDIAEGYSVSREKKESFPLTVTSAQKNPTAFYLCASSFSSRAGTGIETQYFGPGTRLLVL.

This sequence joins TRBV5-1 and TRBJ2-6; 7 nucleotides line up with TRBD1. The CDR3 runs to 16 residues. V shed 3 bases, J shed 0 bases, and the junction held 3 bases outside the gene matches. CDR1 and CDR2 from the germline V gene are SGHRS and YFSETQ. The CDR3 DNA sequence: TGCGCCAGCAGCTCCAACAGGGGCTCTGGGGCCAACGTCCTGACTTTC. It translates to CASSSNRGSGANVLTF.

In DNA, the CDR3 is TGTGCCAGCAGGGGGGGTAGCTACAATGAGCAGTTCTTC. This gives the protein CASRGGSYNEQFF. The chain links TRBV27 to TRBJ2-1; tentative D call: TRBD2 (6 bases). The ends were cut back, 6 bases at V and 3 bases at J, with 9 bases in the middle. Germline V gene lookup returns CDR1 MNHEY and CDR2 SMNVEV (reference sequence). This CDR3 comprises 13 residues.

This chain connects TRBV6-2 or TRBV6-3 to TRBJ2-7; D is possibly TRBD2 (6 bases). The CDR3 sequence is 13 residues long. V was trimmed by 6 bases and J by 3 bases, leaving 12 bases between them. The germline V gene has CDR1 MNHEY and CDR2 SVGEGT. The CDR3 nucleotides are TGTGCCAGCAGCCGGGACTTCGTCTACGAGCAGTACTTC. Its translation is CASSRDFVYEQYF.

The rearrangement links TRBV19 to TRBJ1-5; no firm D call. The length of the CDR3 is 19 residues. V was pared by 4 bases and J by 0 bases, with 22 bases between. The germline V gene has CDR1 LNHDA and CDR2 SQIVND (reference sequence). CDR3 sequence reads: CASSTYRVRRRYSNQPQHF. DNA for the CDR3: TGTGCCAGTAGTACCTACCGGGTCCGAAGAAGGTATAGCAATCAGCCCCAGCATTTT.

The chain joins TRBV5-1 to TRBJ2-5; 12 bases fit TRBD1. V lost 0 bases, J lost 2 bases, and 8 bases stayed unmatched. The length of the CDR3 is 18 residues. CDR1 is SGHRS, CDR2 YFSETQ, per germline. The CDR3 nucleotides read TGCGCCAGCAGCTTGGCCGGGACAGGGGGCGCTAGGCAAGAGACCCAGTACTTC. Its translation: CASSLAGTGGARQETQYF.

This sequence joins TRBV11-2 and TRBJ2-2; D is ambiguous. This CDR3 is built from 16 residues. CDR1 and CDR2 (germline): SGHAT, FQNNGV. Trimming cost V 2 bases and J 6 bases, with 16 bases left between them. The CDR3 DNA sequence: TGTGCCAGCAGCTTATATATTCAGGCTGGGGCCGGGGAGCTGTTTTTT. This codes for CASSLYIQAGAGELFF.

Details on this clone: The sample has other DNA sequences that encode this CDR3 too. V and J are TRBV18 and TRBJ1-4, with D hard to call. CDR3 length: 12 residues. V was pared by 3 bases and J by 8 bases, with 7 bases between. Germline V gives CDR1 KGHSH, CDR2 LQKENI. CDR3 residues: CASSPGREKLFF. For the CDR3, the DNA is TGTGCCAGCTCACCGGGAAGAGAAAAACTGTTTTTT.

The chain links TRBV5-6 to TRBJ2-5; 9 bases fit TRBD1. With V trimmed by 1 base and J by 5 bases, 6 bases remained unmatched. There are 15 residues in the CDR3. CDR1 is SGHDT, CDR2 YYEEEE, per germline. This CDR3 reads CASSLTGGGGETQYF. CDR3 DNA: TGTGCCAGCAGCTTGACAGGGGGCGGTGGGGAGACCCAGTACTTC.

The genes are TRBV6-5 and TRBJ2-3; D is perhaps TRBD2 (5 bases). V lost 5 bases, J lost 2 bases, and 14 bases lay in between. The CDR3 is made up of 15 amino acids. Germline CDR1 reads MNHEY; CDR2 reads SVGAGI. The CDR3 protein is CASSLFSENTDTQYF. In nucleotides, the CDR3 is TGTGCCAGCAGTCTTTTTAGCGAAAACACAGATACGCAGTATTTT.

V and J are TRBV24-1 and TRBJ1-2; 8 nucleotides match TRBD1. V shed 3 bases and J 7 bases; nucleotides not matched to a gene: 6. Germline V lookup: CDR1 KGHDR, CDR2 SFDVKD. This CDR3 has 14 amino acids. The CDR3 here is CATSDGQGGIGYTF. For the CDR3, the DNA is TGTGCCACCAGTGATGGACAGGGCGGCATTGGCTACACCTTC.

J is TRBJ2-1 and V is TRBV28; the D gene is possibly TRBD2 (6 bases). V dropped 3 bases and J dropped 5 bases, with 14 bases sitting between them. From germline, CDR1 is MDHEN and CDR2 SYDVKM. The CDR3 totals 15 residues. The CDR3 DNA reads TGTGCCAGCAGTTTTTCTCTAGCGACTAACAATGAGCAGTTCTTC. Its translation: CASSFSLATNNEQFF.